The sequence of this T cell receptor beta chain was determined in a study of T-cell reconstitution after alpha-beta-depleted transplantation in children. For TCRbeta, the library was prepared with unique molecular identifiers. TCRdb analysed the PCR reads with MiXCR anew, one entry per CDR3 protein. The sample yields 500,000 to 600,000 distinct CDR3 sequences, over 25% seen once. CDR1 is MNHEY and CDR2 is SMNVEV in the germline V gene (reference sequence). This CDR3 comprises 16 residues. V was shortened by 8 bases and J by 1 base, with 20 bases between the two germline ends. The sample was PBMCs from the stem cell graft donor, taken from the stem cell graft. This TCR came from a human donor who donated a stem cell graft to a child with aplastic anemia. The chain links TRBV27 to TRBJ1-2; unclear D gene. The CDR3 sequence: CASGSPTRSYNYGYTF. CDR3 in DNA: TGTGCCAGCGGGAGCCCGACACGGTCCTATAACTATGGCTACACCTTC.